This is a list of T cell receptor beta chains from one sample in a study of prognosis after radiotherapy for stage I lung cancer. TCRdb used MiXCR to reprocess the multiplex PCR reads, holding one entry per CDR3 protein. The table shows approximately 13,000 distinct CDR3 sequences, with 31% occurring only once. The sample here was PBMCs, taken before or after stereotactic body radiation therapy (not recorded which). The source of these receptors is a donor over 45 with non-small cell lung cancer. Both conserved end residues are part of each CDR3. The order of the fields is V gene, J gene, clone size, D gene, CDR3 protein, CDR3 DNA. A D gene is named only where the DNA matches it firmly. Some rows mark clone size as missing; the rest say once, few, many or name a class of expanded clone.

>TRBV7-2|TRBJ2-2|many|TRBD2
CASSGRGLADRRDTGELFF
TGTGCCAGCAGCGGTCGGGGACTAGCGGACCGACGCGACACCGGGGAGCTGTTTTTT
>TRBV27|TRBJ2-1|many|TRBD2
CASSLRLAGKAHEQFF
TGTGCCAGCAGTTTACGGCTAGCGGGAAAGGCACATGAGCAGTTCTTC
>TRBV28|TRBJ2-7|many|TRBD1
CASSLGPGQGSYEQYF
TGTGCCAGCAGTTTGGGACCGGGACAGGGTTCTTACGAGCAGTACTTC
>TRBV4-2|TRBJ2-2|many|TRBD2
CASRRRGLAGVPRTGELFF
TGTGCCAGCAGGCGTCGGGGACTAGCGGGAGTCCCGAGGACCGGGGAGCTGTTTTTT
>TRBV15|TRBJ1-5|many|.
CATSNETVYSNQPQHF
TGTGCCACCAGCAACGAGACAGTTTATAGCAATCAGCCCCAGCATTTT
>TRBV18|TRBJ2-7|many|TRBD2
CASSLLGTSANSYEQYF
TGTGCCAGCTCACTACTAGGGACTAGCGCAAACTCCTACGAGCAGTACTTC
>TRBV5-4|TRBJ2-2|.|.
CASSLPGPGTGELFF
TGTGCCAGCAGCTTACCGGGCCCCGGGACCGGGGAGCTGTTTTTT
>TRBV12-3/TRBV12-4|TRBJ2-6|medium-sized|.
CASSAVAGANVLTF
TGTGCCAGCAGTGCGGTAGCCGGGGCCAACGTCCTGACTTTC
>TRBV6-1|TRBJ2-5|many|TRBD2
CASLGLAGEETQYF
TGTGCCAGCCTCGGGCTAGCGGGAGAAGAGACCCAGTACTTC
>TRBV24-1|TRBJ2-5|many|.
CATSAAGRSETQYF
TGTGCCACCAGCGCCGCGGGCCGTTCGGAGACCCAGTACTTC
>TRBV20-1|TRBJ2-7|medium-sized|TRBD2
CSARDTAGLGVYEQYF
TGCAGTGCTAGAGATACTGCGGGACTAGGGGTCTACGAGCAGTACTTC
>TRBV6-1|TRBJ1-3|many|.
CASRPLWGTGNTIYF
TGTGCCAGCAGACCTCTGTGGGGCACTGGAAACACCATATATTTT
>TRBV24-1|TRBJ2-2|many|.
CATSQAERRTGELFF
TGTGCCACCAGTCAGGCCGAGAGACGTACCGGGGAGCTGTTTTTT
>TRBV20-1|TRBJ2-1|medium-sized|TRBD2
CSIQRGSSYNEQFF
TGCAGTATCCAGCGGGGAAGCTCCTACAATGAGCAGTTCTTC
>TRBV9|TRBJ1-4|many|.
CASGKGEGTNEKLFF
TGTGCCAGCGGAAAGGGGGAGGGAACTAATGAAAAACTGTTTTTT
>TRBV20-1|TRBJ2-1|medium-sized|TRBD2
CSARDSLAGVYNEQFF
TGCAGTGCTAGAGATAGCCTAGCGGGAGTCTACAATGAGCAGTTCTTC
>TRBV30|TRBJ2-5|.|.
CAWSDRVETQYF
TGTGCCTGGAGTGACAGGGTAGAGACCCAGTACTTC
>TRBV16|TRBJ2-2|.|.
CASIQSLTAELFF
TGTGCCAGCATCCAATCACTGACCGCGGAGCTGTTTTTT
>TRBV20-1|TRBJ2-7|many|.
CSAAGTNSYEQYF
TGCAGTGCCGCGGGGACCAACTCCTACGAGCAGTACTTC
>TRBV6-1|TRBJ2-1|many|.
CASIAPDPYNEQFF
TGTGCCAGCATAGCCCCGGACCCCTACAATGAGCAGTTCTTC
>TRBV6-1|TRBJ2-7|many|TRBD2
CASNSERAGGSYEQYF
TGTGCCAGCAATTCGGAGCGAGCGGGAGGGTCCTACGAGCAGTACTTC
>TRBV19|TRBJ2-1|many|.
CASISPTYEQFF
TGTGCCAGTATCTCCCCCACATATGAGCAGTTCTTC
>TRBV18|TRBJ2-7|many|.
CASSPTRQKTYEQYF
TGTGCCAGCTCACCCACCCGACAGAAAACCTACGAGCAGTACTTC
>TRBV28|TRBJ2-4|many|.
CASSQTLRRALAKNIQYF
TGTGCCAGCAGTCAAACCCTCAGACGAGCACTAGCCAAAAACATTCAGTACTTC
>TRBV10-3|TRBJ1-3|many|.
CATSPGGNSGNTIYF
TGTGCCACCTCCCCTGGGGGCAACTCTGGAAACACCATATATTTT
>TRBV20-1|TRBJ2-3|medium-sized|TRBD2
CSGGSGTDTQYF
TGCAGTGGCGGGAGTGGCACAGATACGCAGTATTTT
>TRBV25-1|TRBJ2-7|many|.
CASKGEMFEQYF
TGTGCCAGCAAGGGAGAAATGTTCGAGCAGTACTTC
>TRBV20-1|TRBJ2-3|medium-sized|TRBD2
CSARDWASGNAQYF
TGCAGTGCTAGAGATTGGGCTAGCGGGAACGCGCAGTATTTT
>TRBV9|TRBJ2-3|.|.
CASSVNGDLTDTQYF
TGTGCCAGCAGCGTAAACGGGGACCTCACAGATACGCAGTATTTT
>TRBV5-1|TRBJ2-5|many|.
CASSLVETQYF
TGCGCCAGCAGCTTGGTAGAGACCCAGTACTTC
>TRBV9|TRBJ1-4|many|TRBD1
CASSGGTGFGEKLFF
TGTGCCAGCAGCGGAGGGACAGGGTTCGGGGAAAAACTGTTTTTT
>TRBV13|TRBJ2-7|.|TRBD2
CASRSTIGLAGVEQYF
TGTGCCAGCAGATCGACCATCGGACTAGCGGGAGTCGAGCAGTACTTC
>TRBV14|TRBJ1-6|many|.
CASSQDHAGFSPLHF
TGTGCCAGCAGCCAAGACCACGCTGGGTTTTCACCCCTCCACTTT
>TRBV5-6|TRBJ2-1|many|TRBD2
CASSLFSGRAANEQFF
TGTGCCAGCAGCCTCTTCAGCGGGAGGGCTGCCAATGAGCAGTTCTTC